Given below is one T cell receptor (beta chain) in context. Germline V gene lookup returns CDR1 GTSNPN and CDR2 SVGIG (reference sequence). The CDR3 runs 14 residues. Trimming removed 5 bases at V and 4 bases at J, with 15 bases between. The data were produced by immunoSEQ multiplex PCR, yet TCRdb's version contains in-frame clones alone and is incomplete. Here the sample spans about 49,000 clones, over 80% being singletons. The sample comes from a study of blood T cell repertoires in COVID-19. Study background: The United States, Italy and Spain were the sources of the acute and convalescent COVID-19 samples.

Sequencing was performed on peripheral blood. The sequence came from a woman older than 75 with COVID-19, enrolled during active disease. The J gene is TRBJ1-5, the V gene TRBV30; TRBD1 is a possible D gene (5 bases). CDR3 region: CAWGAAGGNQPQHF. The CDR3 region has the DNA TGTGCCTGGGGTGCCGCGGGGGGAAATCAGCCCCAGCATTTT.